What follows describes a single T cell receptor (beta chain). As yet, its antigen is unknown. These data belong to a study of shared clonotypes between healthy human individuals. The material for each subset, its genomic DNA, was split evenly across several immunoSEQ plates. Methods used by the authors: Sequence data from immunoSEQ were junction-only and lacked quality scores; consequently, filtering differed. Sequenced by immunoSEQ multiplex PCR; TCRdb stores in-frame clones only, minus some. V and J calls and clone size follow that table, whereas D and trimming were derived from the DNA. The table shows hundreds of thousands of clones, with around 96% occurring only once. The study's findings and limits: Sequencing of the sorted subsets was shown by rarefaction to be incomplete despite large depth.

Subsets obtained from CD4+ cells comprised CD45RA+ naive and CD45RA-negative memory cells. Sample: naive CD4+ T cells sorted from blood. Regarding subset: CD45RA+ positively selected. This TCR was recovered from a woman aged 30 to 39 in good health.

CDR3 in amino acids: CASSTAGLAGVGTYEQYF. CDR3 sequence (DNA): TGTGCCAGCAGCACTGCGGGACTAGCGGGAGTAGGGACCTACGAGCAGTACTTC. The genes are TRBV11-2 and TRBJ2-7; 14 bases align to TRBD2. The CDR3 is 18 amino acids. V lost 5 bases and J lost 2; bases outside the gene matches: 11. In germline, CDR1 is SGHAT, CDR2 FQNNGV.